The rows below give T cell receptor beta chains drawn from one sample of a study of T cell repertoires in cytomegalovirus infection. TCRdb analysed the reads with MiXCR anew, one entry per CDR3 protein. The sample includes 200,000 to 250,000 distinct CDR3 sequences, roughly 22% of them seen just once. Sequencing was carried out using CD8+ T cells from PBMCs. These TCRs come from a human donor in good health (CMV status not recorded). Some clones in this sample may be carry-over from other donors' samples. The CDR3 runs from the conserved cysteine through the conserved F or W. A D gene is named only where the DNA matches it firmly. Where a row states a size, it is once, few, many or the class of an expanded clone; other rows omit it.

v_call	d_call	clone_size	j_call	cdr3_aa	cdr3_nt
TRBV29-1	.	few	TRBJ2-2	CSVEPAVAWGGELFF	TGCAGCGTTGAGCCCGCCGTGGCTTGGGGCGGGGAGCTGTTTTTT
TRBV7-6	TRBD1	many	TRBJ1-1	CASSQGDFTEAFF	TGTGCCAGCAGCCAGGGGGACTTCACTGAAGCTTTCTTT
TRBV27	.	few	TRBJ1-1	CASRYRVGNTEAFF	TGTGCCAGCAGATACAGGGTAGGGAACACTGAAGCTTTCTTT
TRBV20-1	.	few	TRBJ2-5	CSARRLGKLQETQYF	TGCAGTGCTAGACGGTTAGGAAAACTTCAAGAGACCCAGTACTTC
TRBV7-3	.	.	TRBJ2-3	CASSLKFPGADTQYF	TGTGCCAGCAGCTTAAAATTCCCGGGGGCGGATACGCAGTATTTT
TRBV7-9	.	.	TRBJ2-7	CASSLNLGKSIEQYF	TGTGCCAGCAGCTTAAATCTGGGAAAGTCAATCGAGCAGTACTTC
TRBV6-6	.	few	TRBJ1-5	CASSYSAENQPQHF	TGTGCCAGCAGTTACTCGGCCGAGAATCAGCCCCAGCATTTT
TRBV27	.	many	TRBJ1-1	CASSIVQGTEAFF	TGTGCCAGCAGTATCGTACAGGGAACTGAAGCTTTCTTT
TRBV28	.	.	TRBJ1-5	CASSLYLEEPQHF	TGTGCCAGCAGTTTATATCTGGAAGAGCCCCAGCATTTT
TRBV20-1	TRBD1	.	TRBJ1-4	CSARPFTGVVEKLFF	TGCAGTGCTAGACCTTTTACAGGGGTCGTTGAAAAACTGTTTTTT